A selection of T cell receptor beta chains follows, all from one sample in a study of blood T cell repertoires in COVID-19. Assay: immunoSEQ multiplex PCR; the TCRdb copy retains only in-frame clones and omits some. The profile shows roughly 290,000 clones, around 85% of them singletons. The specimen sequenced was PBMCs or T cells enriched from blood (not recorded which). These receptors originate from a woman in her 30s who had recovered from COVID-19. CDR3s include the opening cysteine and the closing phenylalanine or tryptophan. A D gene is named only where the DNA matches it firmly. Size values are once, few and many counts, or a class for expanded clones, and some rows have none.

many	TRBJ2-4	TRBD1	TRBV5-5	CASSLTLMTGYLYF	TGTGCCAGCAGCTTGACCCTAATGACAGGGTACCTGTACTTC
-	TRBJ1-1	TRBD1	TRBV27	CASSFGDRNTEAFF	TGTGCCAGCAGTTTCGGGGACAGGAACACTGAAGCTTTCTTT
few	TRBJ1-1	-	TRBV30	CAWSSTAGDTEAFF	TGTGCCTGGAGCTCAACGGCAGGGGACACTGAAGCTTTCTTT
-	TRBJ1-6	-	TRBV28	CASRPLERSPLHF	TGTGCCAGCAGACCGCTGGAGCGGTCACCCCTCCACTTT
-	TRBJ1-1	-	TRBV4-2	CASSQDPASVNTEAFF	TGTGCCAGCAGCCAAGATCCAGCCAGCGTGAACACTGAAGCTTTCTTT
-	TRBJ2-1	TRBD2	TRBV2	CASSIRGGASTDEQFF	TGTGCCAGCAGTATACGCGGGGGGGCCTCGACCGATGAGCAGTTCTTC
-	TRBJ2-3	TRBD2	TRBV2	CASRGRLAGEYSTDTQYF	TGTGCCAGCAGGGGTAGGTTAGCGGGGGAGTACAGCACAGATACGCAGTATTTT
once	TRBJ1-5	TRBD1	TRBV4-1	CASSRKAPGQGSNQPQHF	TGCGCCAGCAGCCGAAAGGCTCCGGGACAGGGTAGCAATCAGCCCCAGCATTTT
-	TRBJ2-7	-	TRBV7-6	CASSLRGKQYF	TGTGCCAGCAGCTTAAGGGGGAAGCAGTACTTC
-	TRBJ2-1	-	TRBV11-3	CASSLVRGGAEIF	TGTGCCAGCAGCTTAGTAAGAGGAGGGGCCGAGATCTTC
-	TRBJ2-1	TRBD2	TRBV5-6	CASSPTSGSYNEQFF	TGTGCCAGCAGCCCGACTAGCGGATCCTACAATGAGCAGTTCTTC
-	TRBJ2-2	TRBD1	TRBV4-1	CASSPLAGGTSGELFF	TGCGCCAGCAGCCCCCTTGCAGGGGGAACATCCGGGGAGCTGTTTTTT
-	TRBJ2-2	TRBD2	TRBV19	CASSSLLAGGPLNTGELFF	TGTGCCAGTAGCTCCCTCCTAGCGGGAGGGCCCCTAAACACCGGGGAGCTGTTTTTT
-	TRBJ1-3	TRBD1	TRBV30	CAWSGFRGISGNTIYF	TGTGCCTGGAGTGGCTTCAGGGGGATCTCTGGAAACACCATATATTTT
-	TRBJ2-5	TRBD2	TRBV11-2	CASLASGERGAGTQYF	TGTGCCAGTCTGGCCTCGGGGGAGCGGGGGGCCGGGACCCAGTACTTC
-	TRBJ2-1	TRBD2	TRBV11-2	CASSQLAGVYNEQFF	TGTGCCAGCAGCCAACTAGCGGGAGTTTACAATGAGCAGTTCTTC
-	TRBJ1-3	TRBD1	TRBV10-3	CAITRDRGVSGNTIYF	TGTGCCATCACCCGGGACAGGGGGGTATCTGGAAACACCATATATTTT
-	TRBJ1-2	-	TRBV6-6	CASSYNRVYGYTF	TGTGCCAGCAGTTATAACAGGGTCTATGGCTACACCTTC
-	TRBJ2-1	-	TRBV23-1	CASSPLEHTHNEQFF	TGCGCCAGCAGTCCACTAGAACACACACACAATGAGCAGTTCTTC
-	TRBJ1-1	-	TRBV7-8	CASSLDLRGMNTEAFF	TGTGCCAGCAGCTTAGACCTAAGAGGTATGAACACTGAAGCTTTCTTT
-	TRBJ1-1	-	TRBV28	CASSWIPLTGTEAFF	TGTGCCAGCAGTTGGATACCCCTTACGGGCACTGAAGCTTTCTTT
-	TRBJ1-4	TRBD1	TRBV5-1	CASSQTGGQSYEKLFF	TGCGCCAGCAGCCAGACAGGGGGCCAGTCGTATGAAAAACTGTTTTTT
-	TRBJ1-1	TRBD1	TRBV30	CAWSVQGARWTEAFF	TGTGCCTGGAGTGTACAGGGGGCGCGGTGGACTGAAGCTTTCTTT
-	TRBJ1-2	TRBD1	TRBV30	CAWSVRGGQRYGYTF	TGTGCCTGGAGTGTAAGAGGGGGACAGCGCTATGGCTACACCTTC
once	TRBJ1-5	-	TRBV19	CASSMGTGRSNQPQHF	TGTGCCAGTAGTATGGGAACAGGGCGGAGCAATCAGCCCCAGCATTTT
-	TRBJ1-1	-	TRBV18	CASSRSGGRLTEAFF	TGTGCCAGCTCTCGATCCGGGGGTAGATTAACTGAAGCTTTCTTT
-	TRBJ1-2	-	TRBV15	CATKVGGPGGYTF	TGTGCCACCAAGGTGGGGGGGCCGGGAGGCTACACCTTC
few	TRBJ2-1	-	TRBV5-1	CASSLSSGGTNEQFF	TGCGCCAGCAGCTTGAGTAGCGGAGGTACCAATGAGCAGTTCTTC
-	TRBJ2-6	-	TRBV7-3	CASSLTSAGTGANVLTF	TGTGCCAGCAGCTTAACATCCGCAGGGACTGGGGCCAACGTCCTGACTTTC
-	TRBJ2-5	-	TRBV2	CASSEGQEPEHF	TGTGCCAGCAGTGAAGGTCAAGAACCCGAGCACTTC
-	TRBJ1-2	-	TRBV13	CASSLENQGYTF	TGTGCCAGCAGCTTAGAGAATCAGGGCTACACCTTC
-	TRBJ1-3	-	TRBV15	CATSRGFGSGNTIYF	TGTGCCACCAGCAGAGGATTCGGGTCGGGAAACACCATATATTTT
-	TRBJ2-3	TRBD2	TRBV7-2	CASSTSGSTDTQYF	TGTGCCAGCAGTACTAGCGGTAGCACAGATACGCAGTATTTT
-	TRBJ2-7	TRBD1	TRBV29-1	CSVGYQGVSYEQYF	TGCAGCGTTGGGTACCAGGGGGTCTCCTACGAGCAGTACTTC
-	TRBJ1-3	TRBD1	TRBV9	CASSVGPIGRGAGNTIYF	TGTGCCAGCAGCGTAGGCCCGATTGGCAGGGGGGCTGGAAACACCATATATTTT
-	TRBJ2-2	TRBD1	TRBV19	CASSKWDRGNTGELFF	TGTGCCAGTAGTAAGTGGGACAGGGGGAACACCGGGGAGCTGTTTTTT
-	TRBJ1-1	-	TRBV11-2	CASSLDVLSRDSEAFF	TGTGCCAGCAGCTTAGACGTCCTGAGCAGGGATAGTGAAGCTTTCTTT
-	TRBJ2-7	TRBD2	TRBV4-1	CASSPPGLGYEQYF	TGCGCCAGCAGCCCTCCGGGACTAGGCTACGAGCAGTACTTC
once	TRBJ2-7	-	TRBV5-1	CASSSKRYQYF	TGCGCCAGCAGCTCTAAGCGCTACCAGTACTTC
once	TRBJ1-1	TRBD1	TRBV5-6	CASSPNSGQGWNEAFF	TGTGCCAGCAGCCCAAACTCGGGACAGGGGTGGAATGAAGCTTTCTTT
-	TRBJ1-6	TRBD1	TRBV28	CASVTGGNGPLHF	TGTGCCAGCGTTACAGGGGGCAATGGACCCCTCCACTTT
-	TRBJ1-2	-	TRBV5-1	CASSLAIGDTRYTF	TGCGCCAGCAGCTTGGCCATTGGGGACACACGCTACACCTTC
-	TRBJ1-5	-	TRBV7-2	CASSLASQNNQPQHF	TGTGCCAGCAGCTTAGCGTCGCAGAACAATCAGCCCCAGCATTTT
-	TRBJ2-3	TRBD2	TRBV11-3	CASSLAGGSTDTQYF	TGTGCCAGCAGCCTAGCGGGGGGGTCTACAGATACGCAGTATTTT
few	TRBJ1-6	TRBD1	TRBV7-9	CASSLQGAYGNSPLHF	TGTGCCAGCAGCTTACAGGGGGCCTATGGTAATTCACCCCTCCACTTT
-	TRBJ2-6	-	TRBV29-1	CSVGGPSSGANVLTF	TGCAGCGTGGGGGGGCCAAGCTCTGGGGCCAACGTCCTGACTTTC
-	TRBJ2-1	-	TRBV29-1	CTGGASSYNEQFF	TGCACCGGAGGGGCAAGCTCCTACAATGAGCAGTTCTTC
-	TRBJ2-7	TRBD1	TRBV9	CASSVDSGRGPLEQYF	TGTGCCAGCAGCGTAGACTCTGGCAGGGGGCCCCTCGAGCAGTACTTC
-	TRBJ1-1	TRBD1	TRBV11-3	CASSSRGLNTEAFF	TGTGCCAGCAGCTCCAGGGGGCTGAACACTGAAGCTTTCTTT
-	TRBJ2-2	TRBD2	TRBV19	CASSGRGLAGGMNTGELFF	TGTGCCAGTAGTGGGCGCGGGCTAGCGGGAGGTATGAACACCGGGGAGCTGTTTTTT
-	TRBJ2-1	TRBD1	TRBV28	CASSLGTGNNEQFF	TGTGCCAGCAGCCTAGGGACAGGCAACAATGAGCAGTTCTTC
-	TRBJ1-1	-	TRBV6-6	CASSLLNTEAFF	TGTGCCAGCAGTTTATTGAACACTGAAGCTTTCTTT
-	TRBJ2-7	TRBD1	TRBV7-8	CASSSTGSSYEQYF	TGTGCCAGCAGCTCGACAGGGAGCTCCTACGAGCAGTACTTC
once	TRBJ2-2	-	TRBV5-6	CASSWVGTTGGELFF	TGTGCCAGCAGCTGGGTTGGGACAACAGGCGGGGAGCTGTTTTTT
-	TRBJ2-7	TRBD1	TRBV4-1	CASSHVSGTGIYEQYF	TGCGCCAGCAGCCATGTTTCCGGGACAGGGATTTACGAGCAGTACTTC